The clone carrying this T cell receptor beta chain showed up just once. Antigen specificity is unknown. In each case, RNA was isolated and then reverse transcribed into cDNA as the sequencing template. Libraries were prepared by immunoSEQ multiplex PCR; TCRdb keeps only in-frame clonotypes and omits some of them. The table lists 150,000 to 250,000 clones, roughly 64% of them singletons. Germline V lookup: CDR1 SGHRS, CDR2 YFSETQ. V was trimmed by 7 bases and J by 5 bases, leaving 18 bases between them. This CDR3 has 14 amino acids. The source of the sample is a study of CD8+ T cells in alopecia areata. Across the whole study: Administration of oral tofacitinib to treated patients was at 5 to 10 mg twice daily. The study's findings and limits: Compared with normal scalp, lesional scalp had higher clonality and more expanded CD8+ clones. Scalp clonality, together with expanded CD8+ clones among the top 100, fell significantly with tofacitinib.

The treatment: oral pan-JAK inhibitor, 5-10 mg twice daily. Specimens obtained from alopecia areata patients comprised lesional scalp punch biopsies and peripheral blood. The genes are TRBV5-1 and TRBJ1-1; D is undetermined. This clonotype was obtained from a human donor with alopecia areata. Specimen: CD4+ T cells sorted from blood, collected at week 24, from a patient treated with tofacitinib. The CDR3 nucleotides are TGCGCCAGCCGGGGAGGGCCAGCTGTTACTGAAGCTTTCTTT. Translated: CASRGGPAVTEAFF.